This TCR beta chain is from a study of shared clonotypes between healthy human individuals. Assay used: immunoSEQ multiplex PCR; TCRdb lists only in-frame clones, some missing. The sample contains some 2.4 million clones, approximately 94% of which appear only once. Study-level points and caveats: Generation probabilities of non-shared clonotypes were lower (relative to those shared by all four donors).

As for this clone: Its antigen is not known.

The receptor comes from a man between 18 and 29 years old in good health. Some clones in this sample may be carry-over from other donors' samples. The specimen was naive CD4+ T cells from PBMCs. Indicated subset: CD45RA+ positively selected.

Written as DNA, the CDR3 is TGTGCCAGCAGCACCCAGGGACAGGGAAGGTACAATGAGCAGTTCTTC. Amino acid sequence: CASSTQGQGRYNEQFF. This chain joins TRBV7-3 and TRBJ2-1, with 9 nucleotides matching TRBD1. Germline assignment: CDR1 SGHTA and CDR2 FQGTGA. The CDR3 spans 16 residues. V shed 5 bases and J 4 bases; nucleotides not matched to a gene: 9.